The next 5 T cell receptor beta chains were all read from a single sample in a study of identical twins. TCRdb itself ran the 5' RACE reads through MiXCR, one entry per CDR3 protein. The table lists around 960,000 distinct CDR3 sequences, 10% to 15% of them singletons. The sample was also linked to a second study, of yellow fever vaccine responses in identical twins.

The sample was PBMCs. The receptors shown here come from a woman under 30 in good health.

This clonotype occurred once. The chain recombines TRBV2 with TRBJ2-3, with D perhaps TRBD1 or TRBD2 (5 bases each). Trimming took 8 bases from V and 2 from J, leaving 17 bases between them. Germline V gives CDR1 SNHLY, CDR2 FYNNEI. The CDR3 sequence is 15 residues long. CDR3 in amino acids: CASPLLMGDTDTQYF. The DNA for the CDR3 is TGTGCCAGCCCCCTCCTTATGGGGGACACAGATACGCAGTATTTT.

This clonotype was seen a handful of times. V usage is TRBV4-1 and J usage is TRBJ1-1, with 8 bases matching TRBD1. Trimming took 0 bases from V and 3 from J; bases not matched to a gene: 9. The germline V gene has CDR1 MGHRA and CDR2 YSYEKL. The CDR3 runs to 17 residues. DNA for the CDR3: TGCGCCAGCAGCCAAGACGGGTGGACAGGGTGGGACACTGAAGCTTTCTTT. It is translated as CASSQDGWTGWDTEAFF.

This chain connects TRBV4-1 to TRBJ2-5; 8 bases match TRBD2. Germline loops: CDR1 MGHRA, CDR2 YSYEKL. The CDR3 extends over 15 amino acids. V dropped 3 bases and J dropped 3; count of bases not matched to a gene: 6. The CDR3 spells CASSQTGLAEETQYF. DNA of the CDR3: TGCGCCAGCAGCCAGACCGGACTAGCAGAAGAGACCCAGTACTTC.

This clonotype was detected only a few times. V usage is TRBV2 and J usage is TRBJ2-5, with D possibly being TRBD2 (6 bases). Trimming cost V 7 bases and J 3 bases, with 15 bases left between them. This CDR3 comprises 14 residues. CDR1 is SNHLY and CDR2 is FYNNEI in the germline V gene. CDR3: CASTRVGGEETQYF. In DNA, the CDR3 is TGTGCCAGCACGAGGGTGGGAGGCGAAGAGACCCAGTACTTC. The variable domain in full, with the rest retrieved from reference TRBV2 and TRBJ2-5, is EPEVTQTPSHQVTQMGQEVILRCVPISNHLYFYWYRQILGQKVEFLVSFYNNEISEKSEIFDDQFSVERPDGSNFTLKIRSTKLEDSAMYFCASTRVGGEETQYFGPGTRLLVL.

The chain couples TRBV4-1 to TRBJ1-3; D gene unclear. Trimming stripped 4 bases from V and 2 bases from J, with 12 bases between. This CDR3 spans 15 amino acids. Germline-derived CDR1 and CDR2 are MGHRA and YSYEKL. CDR3 nucleotide sequence: TGCGCCAGCAGCCTAGACCCGACTCCTGGAAACACCATATATTTT. It yields the protein CASSLDPTPGNTIYF.